Shown below are 7 T cell receptor beta chains from a single sample sequenced in a study of T cells in narcolepsy. The assay was immunoSEQ multiplex PCR, and TCRdb's table has in-frame clones only and misses some. The sample has approximately 30,000 clones, less than 85% seen once. Sequenced sample: CD45RA- memory CD4+ T cells from PBMCs. These TCRs come from a human donor with narcolepsy.

The gene calls are TRBV15 and TRBJ1-2; no clear D. The V gene's germline CDR1 is LNHNV and CDR2 YYDKDF (reference sequence). V dropped 5 bases and J dropped 7 bases, with 11 bases sitting between them. This CDR3 contains 12 residues. The CDR3 nucleotides are TGTGCCACCAGCGTGGGCATGCGTGGCTACACCTTC. The encoded protein is CATSVGMRGYTF.

This clone is a singleton in its sample. V usage is TRBV28 and J usage is TRBJ1-2; 8 bases fit TRBD1. The trim removed 6 bases at V and 4 bases at J, leaving 10 bases unmatched. The CDR3 contains 15 residues. Germline V lookup: CDR1 MDHEN, CDR2 SYDVKM. The CDR3, as DNA: TGTGCCAGCAGGGATGGACAGGGATTGGGCTATGGCTACACCTTC. Translating it yields CASRDGQGLGYGYTF.

V usage is TRBV29-1 and J usage is TRBJ1-5; 11 positions match TRBD1. In germline, CDR1 is SQVTM, CDR2 ANQGSEA. V lost 5 bases, J lost 7 bases, and 7 bases stayed unmatched. This CDR3 is 14 amino acids long. The CDR3: CSVRDRGEWQPQHF. CDR3 DNA: TGCAGCGTTCGGGACAGGGGGGAGTGGCAGCCCCAGCATTTT.

The rearrangement uses TRBV29-1 and TRBJ2-7; 8 positions agree with TRBD2. In germline, CDR1 is SQVTM, CDR2 ANQGSEA. There are 13 residues in the CDR3. V dropped 4 bases and J dropped 4; count of bases not matched to a gene: 6. The CDR3 bases are TGCAGCGTTGCGGGGGGGCGCTTATACGAGCAGTACTTC. It is translated as CSVAGGRLYEQYF.

The chain links TRBV6-6 to TRBJ2-3; D remains ambiguous. The V end lost 6 bases, the J end lost 0 bases, and 16 bases lay between the germline ends. The CDR3 runs 16 residues. Germline values: CDR1 MNHNY, CDR2 SVGAGI (reference sequence). In DNA, the CDR3 is TGTGCCAGCAGCCCCGTGTCAGAATCTAGCACAGATACGCAGTATTTT. It yields the protein CASSPVSESSTDTQYF.

The chain couples TRBV9 to TRBJ1-3; no clear D. Trimming took 0 bases from V and 0 from J, leaving 10 bases between them. The CDR3 runs to 16 residues. In germline, CDR1 is SGDLS, CDR2 YYNGEE. CDR3 amino acids: CASSVEVSLSGNTIYF. The DNA of the CDR3 is TGTGCCAGCAGCGTAGAGGTGTCCCTCTCTGGAAACACCATATATTTT.

The rearrangement uses TRBV4-2 and TRBJ1-3; unclear D gene. This CDR3 has 14 amino acids. The V end lost 2 bases, the J end lost 0 bases, and 5 bases lay between the germline ends. Germline V gene sequence: CDR1 LGHNA, CDR2 YNFKEQ. DNA for the CDR3: TGTGCCAGCAGCCAACGGGGCTCTGGAAACACCATATATTTT. Protein sequence: CASSQRGSGNTIYF.